This T cell receptor beta chain derives from a study of blood T cell repertoires in COVID-19. Whole-study context: Nucleic acid was either cDNA or gDNA, and it came from T cells, B-cell-depleted T cells, or PBMCs.

The data were produced by immunoSEQ multiplex PCR, yet TCRdb's version contains in-frame clones alone and is incomplete. The table records 300,000 to 400,000 clones, 80% to 90% of them present only once. Those who participated ranged in age from roughly 18 to 90 years and resided in approximately 23 US areas. The receptor comes from a man in his late teens or twenties who had recovered from COVID-19. Sequencing used PBMCs or T cells enriched from blood (not recorded which).

The CDR3 DNA reads TGTGCCAGCAGTTCATGGACTAGCGGATCCTACAATGAGCAGTTCTTC. It yields the protein CASSSWTSGSYNEQFF. The chain is built from TRBV28 and TRBJ2-1; 10 bases map to TRBD2. CDR1 MDHEN and CDR2 SYDVKM come from the germline V gene. J was trimmed by 1 base and V by 4 bases; bases with no gene match: 4. This CDR3 is 16 amino acids long. Drawing the rest from reference TRBV28 and TRBJ2-1, the complete variable domain is DVKVTQSSRYLVKRTGEKVFLECVQDMDHENMFWYRQDPGLGLRLIYFSYDVKMKEKGDIPEGYSVSREKKERFSLILESASTNQTSMYLCASSSWTSGSYNEQFFGPGTRLTVL.